This paragraph reports one T cell receptor beta chain. What it binds is not known. A clone one base away is much larger, so this may be a read error. The CDR3 does not end in the conserved phenylalanine or tryptophan, so this is likely a read error. These data belong to a study of Graves' ophthalmopathy and Graves' hyperthyroidism. The V and J ends lost 1 base and 10 bases respectively, with 13 bases between them. The CDR3 has 13 residues. Germline V gene data show CDR1 as SGHAT and CDR2 as FQDESV (reference sequence). Study findings and constraints: Ophthalmopathy and stable hyperthyroidism were discriminated by a 13-signature model, with roughly 88% sensitivity and approximately 77% specificity. Progression of ophthalmopathy was predicted by the model with approximately 71% sensitivity and around 77% specificity. Among thyroid clonotypes expanded above 0.001 frequency, most also appeared in blood.

Diagnosis relied on clinical symptoms, serum thyroxine, TRAb, thyroid ultrasound and orbital computed tomography. RNA served as the template for amplifying TCR beta CDR3 regions. Following a first-round RT-PCR that used HTBI primers, a second-round multiplex PCR was carried out. Using its own MiXCR run on the multiplex PCR reads, TCRdb lists one record per CDR3 protein. Among more than 550,000 distinct CDR3 sequences listed, approximately 39% were seen once. Sequencing was performed on peripheral blood. This TCR came from an adult man with Graves' ophthalmopathy. The chain carries TRBV11-1 and TRBJ1-1; D is unclear. The CDR3 reads CASSLERASGAFL. CDR3 nucleotides: TGTGCCAGCAGCTTAGAAAGGGCATCTGGAGCTTTCCTT.